This is a list of T cell receptor beta chains from one sample in a study of radiotherapy plus CTLA-4 blockade in lung cancer. Repertoires were generated with immunoSEQ multiplex PCR, while TCRdb's copy carries only in-frame clones and drops some. The table includes about 97,000 clones, 65% to 75% detected once. This specimen consisted of peripheral blood, obtained from a patient treated with radiotherapy plus ipilimumab. The source of these receptors is a human donor with non-small cell lung cancer who had a partial response to radiotherapy plus ipilimumab. Some clones in this sample may be carry-over from other donors' samples. CDR3s include the opening cysteine and the closing phenylalanine or tryptophan. A D gene is named only where the DNA matches it firmly. The listing skips clone size in some rows; elsewhere it reads once, few, many or a size class.

v_call,d_call,j_call,clone_size,cdr3_aa,cdr3_nt
TRBV2,-,TRBJ2-3,-,CASLRDTQYF,TGTGCCAGCCTACGAGATACGCAGTATTTT
TRBV21-1,-,TRBJ2-5,-,CASIGRETQYF,TGTGCCAGCATCGGGAGAGAGACCCAGTACTTC
TRBV19,-,TRBJ1-3,-,CATLRDSGNTIYF,TGTGCCACCCTCCGAGATTCTGGAAACACCATATATTTT
TRBV5-1,-,TRBJ2-4,-,CASSSRQASIQYF,TGCGCCAGCAGCTCCCGGCAGGCGTCCATTCAGTACTTC
TRBV7-8,TRBD1,TRBJ1-5,-,CASSLHLRWTGGNQPQHF,TGTGCCAGCAGCTTACACCTCCGTTGGACAGGGGGCAATCAGCCCCAGCATTTT
TRBV11-2,-,TRBJ2-1,-,CASTLGVNEQFF,TGTGCCAGCACCCTAGGGGTCAATGAGCAGTTCTTC
TRBV5-1,TRBD1,TRBJ1-2,-,CASSLGRGQYGYTF,TGCGCCAGCAGCTTGGGCAGGGGGCAATATGGCTACACCTTC
TRBV10-1,-,TRBJ2-1,-,CASSEGSASSYNEQFF,TGCGCCAGCAGTGAGGGTAGCGCCAGCTCCTACAATGAGCAGTTCTTC
TRBV28,-,TRBJ1-6,-,CASSAHRSNSPLHF,TGTGCCAGCAGTGCACACAGATCCAATTCACCCCTCCACTTT
TRBV7-8,-,TRBJ2-7,-,CASSSSPGSSSSYEQYF,TGTGCCAGCAGCTCCTCCCCGGGGAGTAGCAGCTCCTACGAGCAGTACTTC
TRBV27,-,TRBJ2-7,-,CASSFRYPYEQYF,TGTGCCAGCAGTTTCCGCTACCCCTACGAGCAGTACTTC
TRBV5-5,-,TRBJ2-7,-,CASSLTLVPYEQYF,TGTGCCAGCAGCTTGACGCTAGTTCCCTACGAGCAGTACTTC
TRBV7-2,TRBD1,TRBJ2-1,-,CASSGGVGGFGSYNEQFF,TGTGCCAGCAGCGGGGGAGTAGGGGGCTTCGGCTCCTACAATGAGCAGTTCTTC
TRBV5-4,TRBD2,TRBJ2-3,-,CASSLAGGPADTQYF,TGTGCCAGCAGCTTAGCGGGAGGGCCCGCAGATACGCAGTATTTT
TRBV28,-,TRBJ2-7,once,CASSTPTELYEQYF,TGTGCCAGCAGTACCCCTACAGAACTCTACGAGCAGTACTTC
TRBV18,TRBD1,TRBJ2-1,-,CASSPLGPTGGSGEQFF,TGTGCCAGCTCTCCCCTAGGTCCGACAGGGGGTAGTGGTGAGCAGTTCTTC
TRBV5-1,-,TRBJ1-2,once,CASSLSVATRGYTF,TGCGCCAGCAGCTTGTCTGTGGCTACGAGGGGCTACACCTTC
TRBV19,TRBD1,TRBJ2-3,-,CASSQQTGGTDTQYF,TGTGCCAGTAGTCAACAGACAGGGGGCACAGATACGCAGTATTTT
TRBV10-2,-,TRBJ1-5,-,CASGELTGRYSNQPQHF,TGCGCCAGCGGAGAATTGACAGGACGTTATAGCAATCAGCCCCAGCATTTT
TRBV10-3,-,TRBJ1-1,-,CAIGWETYTEAFF,TGTGCCATCGGGTGGGAGACTTACACTGAAGCTTTCTTT
TRBV13,-,TRBJ2-1,-,CASSLRRERDNEQFF,TGTGCCAGCAGCTTAAGGCGGGAACGGGACAATGAGCAGTTCTTC
TRBV7-2,TRBD1,TRBJ2-6,-,CASSPEGAFGANVLTF,TGTGCCAGCAGCCCAGAGGGGGCTTTTGGGGCCAACGTCCTGACTTTC
TRBV6-1,TRBD1,TRBJ2-7,-,CASSQDRELYEQYF,TGTGCCAGCAGTCAAGACAGGGAGTTGTACGAGCAGTACTTC
TRBV19,TRBD2,TRBJ2-7,-,CASRILASEQYF,TGTGCCAGTAGGATACTAGCGAGTGAGCAGTACTTC
TRBV7-2,TRBD2,TRBJ2-7,-,CASSLAAGTSGYEQYF,TGTGCCAGCAGCTTAGCGGCCGGGACTAGCGGATACGAGCAGTACTTC
TRBV11-2,TRBD1,TRBJ1-1,-,CASSLGDRGLSTEAFF,TGTGCCAGCAGCTTAGGGGACAGGGGGCTCAGCACTGAAGCTTTCTTT
TRBV28,-,TRBJ1-2,-,CASSLPADFYGYTF,TGTGCCAGCAGTTTACCCGCAGACTTCTATGGCTACACCTTC
TRBV28,-,TRBJ2-1,-,CASSLSHGYSYNEQFF,TGTGCCAGCAGTTTATCTCACGGGTACTCCTACAATGAGCAGTTCTTC
TRBV11-3,-,TRBJ2-5,-,CASSWDFQETQYF,TGTGCCAGCAGTTGGGACTTCCAAGAGACCCAGTACTTC
TRBV6-4,TRBD1,TRBJ1-5,-,CASSRDRDQPQHF,TGTGCCAGCAGCCGGGACAGGGATCAGCCCCAGCATTTT
TRBV6-1,-,TRBJ2-7,few,CASSGGTYEQYF,TGTGCCAGCTCCGGGGGTACCTACGAGCAGTACTTC
TRBV15,TRBD2,TRBJ2-1,-,CATSRDLGLAGNNEQFF,TGTGCCACCAGCAGAGATCTAGGACTAGCGGGAAACAATGAGCAGTTCTTC
TRBV19,-,TRBJ1-5,-,CASSIEQAEGQPQHF,TGTGCCAGTAGTATAGAACAAGCAGAGGGACAGCCCCAGCATTTT
TRBV4-1,TRBD1,TRBJ2-1,-,CASSQAGQGARNEQFF,TGCGCCAGCAGCCAAGCCGGACAGGGGGCGCGGAATGAGCAGTTCTTC
TRBV28,-,TRBJ2-7,once,CASSFGRGSYEQYF,TGTGCCAGCAGTTTTGGTAGGGGCTCCTACGAGCAGTACTTC
TRBV6-5,TRBD1,TRBJ1-1,once,CASSPTGAWNTEAFF,TGTGCCAGCAGTCCCACAGGGGCGTGGAACACTGAAGCTTTCTTT
TRBV2,TRBD1,TRBJ2-7,-,CASSGTGYPYEQYF,TGTGCCAGCAGTGGGACAGGGTATCCCTACGAGCAGTACTTC
TRBV29-1,-,TRBJ2-3,-,CSHQWGGGDTQYF,TGCAGCCATCAATGGGGAGGCGGAGATACGCAGTATTTT
TRBV5-1,-,TRBJ2-3,-,CASSSSLGASSTDTQYF,TGCGCCAGCAGCTCCTCACTGGGCGCCTCTAGCACAGATACGCAGTATTTT
TRBV6-1,TRBD2,TRBJ2-5,many,CATRTSGSETQYF,TGTGCCACACGGACTAGCGGGAGTGAGACCCAGTACTTC
TRBV5-5,TRBD1,TRBJ2-7,-,CASSLRGQGAEQYF,TGTGCCAGCAGCTTGAGGGGACAGGGGGCCGAGCAGTACTTC
TRBV9,-,TRBJ1-5,-,CASSADSGNQPQHF,TGTGCCAGCAGCGCCGACAGTGGCAATCAGCCCCAGCATTTT
TRBV6-1,-,TRBJ1-1,-,CASSSLGGNTEAFF,TGTGCCAGCAGCTCCCTCGGGGGGAACACTGAAGCTTTCTTT
TRBV6-5,-,TRBJ2-2,-,CASSRFRTARGELFF,TGTGCCAGCAGTCGCTTCCGGACAGCTCGCGGGGAGCTGTTTTTT
TRBV18,TRBD2,TRBJ2-3,-,CASSGTSGTDTQYF,TGTGCCAGCTCCGGGACTAGTGGCACAGATACGCAGTATTTT
TRBV5-1,TRBD2,TRBJ2-1,-,CASSPRGDGNEQFF,TGCGCCAGCAGCCCGCGGGGGGATGGCAATGAGCAGTTCTTC